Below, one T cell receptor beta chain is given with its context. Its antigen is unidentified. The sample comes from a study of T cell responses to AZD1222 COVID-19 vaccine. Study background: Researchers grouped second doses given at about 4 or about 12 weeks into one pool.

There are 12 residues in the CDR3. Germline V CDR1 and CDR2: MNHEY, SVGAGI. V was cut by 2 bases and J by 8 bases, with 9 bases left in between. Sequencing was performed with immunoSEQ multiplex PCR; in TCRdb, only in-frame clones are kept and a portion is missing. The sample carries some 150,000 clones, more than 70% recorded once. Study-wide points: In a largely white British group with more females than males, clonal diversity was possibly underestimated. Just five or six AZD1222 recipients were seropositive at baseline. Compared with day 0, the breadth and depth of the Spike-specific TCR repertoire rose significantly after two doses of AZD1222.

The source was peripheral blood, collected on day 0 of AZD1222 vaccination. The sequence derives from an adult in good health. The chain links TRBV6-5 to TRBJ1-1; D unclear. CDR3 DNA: TGTGCCAGCAGTTACAGACGGGAGGAAGCTTTCTTT. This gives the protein CASSYRREEAFF.